Listed below are T cell receptor beta chains from one sample, sequenced in a study of blood T cell repertoires in COVID-19. Profiling relied on immunoSEQ multiplex PCR, and the TCRdb table lists in-frame clones only, not all of them. Of about 13,000 clones in the sample, just under 80% were seen once. Sequencing was carried out using peripheral blood. All receptors derive from a human donor in a cohort sampled during active COVID-19. The CDR3 runs from the conserved cysteine through the conserved F or W. A D gene is named only where the DNA matches it firmly. Where a row states a size, it is once, few, many or the class of an expanded clone; other rows omit it.

TRBJ2-7 TRBV6-5 - TRBD1 TGTGCCAGCAGTTACCGACAGGGGTACGAGCAGTACTTC CASSYRQGYEQYF
TRBJ1-5 TRBV28 - - TGTGCCAGCAGTTTAAGCCCCTTGGGCCAGCCCCAGCATTTT CASSLSPLGQPQHF
TRBJ2-2 TRBV6-5 - TRBD1 TGTGCCAGCACTTTGACAGGGGACACCGGGGAGCTGTTTTTT CASTLTGDTGELFF
TRBJ1-6 TRBV9 - - TGTGCCAGCAACCGGGGGGTAGGTCGGGATAATTCACCCCTCCACTTT CASNRGVGRDNSPLHF
TRBJ2-5 TRBV6-5 - - TGTGCCAGCAGTACGTATAGTCAAGAGACCCAGTACTTC CASSTYSQETQYF
TRBJ1-2 TRBV7-9 - - TGTGCCAGCAGCTTAGAGGGAGGTGGCTACACCTTC CASSLEGGGYTF
TRBJ1-1 TRBV29-1 once - TGCAGCGCCAGGGGAGGGGTGAACACTGAAGCTTTCTTT CSARGGVNTEAFF
TRBJ1-2 TRBV28 - TRBD1 TGTGCCAGCAGGGGGACAGGGGAGGCATACACCTTC CASRGTGEAYTF
TRBJ1-6 TRBV30 - - TGTGCCTGGAGTTACGGGGCGGGATTCAGATCACCCCTCCACTTT CAWSYGAGFRSPLHF
TRBJ1-2 TRBV7-9 - - TGTGCCAGCAGCTTTTCCCTCCAGGCAAAAGCTAACTATGGCTACACCTTC CASSFSLQAKANYGYTF
TRBJ1-3 TRBV9 once - TGTGCCAGCAGCCGCCAGGGGTCTGGAAACACCATATATTTT CASSRQGSGNTIYF
TRBJ2-7 TRBV15 few TRBD1 TGTGCCACCAGCAGAGATCGACAGGGAATCTACGAGCAGTACTTC CATSRDRQGIYEQYF
TRBJ2-1 TRBV24-1 few TRBD2 TGTGCCACCAGTGACCTCCCTAGCGGACCCTACAATGAGCAGTTCTTC CATSDLPSGPYNEQFF
TRBJ2-7 TRBV5-5 once TRBD1 TGTGCCAGCAGCTTGGGACAGGGGCCCTACGAGCAGTACTTC CASSLGQGPYEQYF
TRBJ1-1 TRBV6-5 few - TGTGCCAGCAGAAGAGAGGGGGGGGCTGAAGCTTTCTTT CASRREGGAEAFF
TRBJ2-7 TRBV3-1/TRBV3-2 - - TGTGCCAGCAGCCAACGACAGGTTGGCGAGCAGTACTTC CASSQRQVGEQYF
TRBJ1-3 TRBV7-9 - - TGTGCCAGCAGCTTAGCGTCAACTGGAAACACCATATATTTT CASSLASTGNTIYF
TRBJ2-1 TRBV7-8 - TRBD2 TGTGCCAGCTCGCGGGGGGACGCCTACAATGAGCAGTTCTTC CASSRGDAYNEQFF
TRBJ2-2 TRBV9 - TRBD1 TGTGCCAGCAGCGTAGGGGACAGGGTATGGTTTGCCGGGGAGCTGTTTTTT CASSVGDRVWFAGELFF
TRBJ2-7 TRBV2 - - TGTGCCAGCAAGGTGGAGCAGGGTGAAGTGGAGCAGTACTTC CASKVEQGEVEQYF
TRBJ1-6 TRBV4-1 - TRBD1 TGCGCCAGCAGCCCACCGGACAGGTCTACCTATAATTCACCCCTCCACTTT CASSPPDRSTYNSPLHF
TRBJ1-1 TRBV10-3 - TRBD1 TGTGCCATCAGCTCCGGGACAGGGGGAGAAGCTTTCTTT CAISSGTGGEAFF
TRBJ2-1 TRBV9 - - TGTGCCAGCAGCGTAGGGGCAGGGGGGCCCGGGGTGTTCTTC CASSVGAGGPGVFF
TRBJ2-1 TRBV7-9 - TRBD2 TGTGCCAGCAGCCGACTAGCGGGGGGGCTCTCTCAAAACAATGAGCAGTTCTTC CASSRLAGGLSQNNEQFF
TRBJ2-7 TRBV20-1 - TRBD1 TGCAGTGCTAGTGTGACAGGGGGCTTCCACGAGCAGTACTTC CSASVTGGFHEQYF
TRBJ1-6 TRBV7-2 - - TGTGCCGGAGGACAGTCCTATAATTCACCCCTCCACTTT CAGGQSYNSPLHF
TRBJ1-2 TRBV20-1 - - TGCAGTGCTAGAGACAGCTATGGCTACACCTTC CSARDSYGYTF